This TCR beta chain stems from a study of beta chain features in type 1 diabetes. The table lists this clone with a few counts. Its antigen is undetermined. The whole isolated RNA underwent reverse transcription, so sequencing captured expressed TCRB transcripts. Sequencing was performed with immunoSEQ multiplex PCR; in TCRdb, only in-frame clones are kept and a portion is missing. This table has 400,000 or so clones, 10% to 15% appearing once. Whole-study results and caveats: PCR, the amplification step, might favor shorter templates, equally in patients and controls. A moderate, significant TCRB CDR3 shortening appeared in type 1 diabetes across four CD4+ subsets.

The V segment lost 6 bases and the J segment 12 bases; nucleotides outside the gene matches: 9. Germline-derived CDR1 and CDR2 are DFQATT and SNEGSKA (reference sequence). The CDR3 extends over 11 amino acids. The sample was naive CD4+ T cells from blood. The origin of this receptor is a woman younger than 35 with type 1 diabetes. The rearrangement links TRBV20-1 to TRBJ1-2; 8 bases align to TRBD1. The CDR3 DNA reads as TGCAGTGCGAGTGGGACAGGTCCGGACACCTTC. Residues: CSASGTGPDTF.